This TCR beta chain was identified during a study of shared T cell receptors in the human thymus. Only in-frame clones appear in the TCRdb table, and some are missing; sequencing was by immunoSEQ multiplex PCR. The data contain 720,000 or so clones, 80% to 90% of them singletons. V shed 1 base and J 0 bases; nucleotides not matched to a gene: 18. The CDR3 totals 22 residues. Germline values: CDR1 SGHDN, CDR2 FVKESK. The sample also formed part of further work on human thymus T cells. That investigation notes: Having corrective surgery for congenital heart defects, healthy Finnish infants were the ones who donated. Related research found strongly overlapping thymic repertoires in unrelated individuals.

The clonotype originates from a girl younger than two with a congenital heart defect. This sequence joins TRBV14 and TRBJ2-2; TRBD2 agrees at 9 bases. The sequencing input was thymocytes. The CDR3 here is CASSQVLLDIAGEYTNTGELFF. Written as DNA, the CDR3 is TGTGCCAGCAGCCAAGTCCTCCTAGACATAGCGGGGGAGTACACGAACACCGGGGAGCTGTTTTTT.